Below, 6 T cell receptor beta chains from the same sample are listed, as sequenced in a study of cytomegalovirus exposure and HLA in healthy donors. The PCR made use of 60 Vbeta and 13 Jbeta primers. Sequencing was performed with immunoSEQ multiplex PCR; in TCRdb, only in-frame clones are kept and a portion is missing. The sample consists of 150,000 to 200,000 clones, approximately 75% of them appearing once. The sample taken for sequencing was PBMCs. The receptors shown here come from a woman aged 18-30 years in good health and CMV-seronegative.

The V gene is TRBV10-3, the J gene TRBJ1-6; 8 nucleotides match TRBD1. The germline V gene encodes CDR1 ENHRY and CDR2 SYGVKD. This CDR3 has 16 amino acids. V shed 6 bases, J shed 10 bases, and the junction held 14 bases outside the gene matches. Here the CDR3 reads CAISQTGQGGESPLHF. CDR3 nucleotide sequence: TGTGCCATCAGCCAAACTGGACAGGGTGGAGAGTCACCCCTCCACTTT.

The rearrangement links TRBV7-2 to TRBJ2-5; D call uncertain. The J call is uncertain, as TRBJ2-7 better fits the DNA end. In germline, CDR1 is SGHTA, CDR2 FQGNSA. The CDR3 extends over 12 amino acids. The CDR3 loop is CASSLSSYEQYF. The CDR3 coding sequence is TGTGCCAGCAGCTTATCCTCCTACGAGCAGTACTTC.

This sequence joins TRBV7-3 and TRBJ2-5, with D perhaps TRBD1 (5 bases). The better agreement between TRBJ2-7 and the DNA end casts doubt on the J call. Germline assignment: CDR1 SGHTA and CDR2 FQGTGA. CDR3 length: 13 amino acids. DNA for the CDR3: TGTGCCAGCAGTAGGGGCATCAACTACGAGCAGTACTTC. This sequence encodes CASSRGINYEQYF.

The chain employs TRBV7-9 and TRBJ2-2; the match to TRBD2 covers 13 bases. V was clipped by 1 base and J by 5 bases; unmatched bases: 1. Germline loops: CDR1 SEHNR, CDR2 FQNEAQ (reference sequence). The CDR3 is 16 residues long. CDR3 bases: TGTGCCAGCAGCTTAGGGACTAGCGGGAGAACCGGGGAGCTGTTTTTT. Residues: CASSLGTSGRTGELFF. Using reference TRBV7-9 and TRBJ2-2 for the parts outside the CDR3, the full variable domain is DTGVSQNPRHKITKRGQNVTFRCDPISEHNRLYWYRQTLGQGPEFLTYFQNEAQLEKSRLLSDRFSAERPKGSFSTLEIQRTEQGDSAMYLCASSLGTSGRTGELFFGEGSRLTVL.

With respect to this clone: A much bigger clone sits one base away, suggesting this may be a read error. The same CDR3 arises from other DNA sequences in this sample as well. The chain recombines TRBV9 with TRBJ2-1; 9 bases align to TRBD2. Germline CDR1 reads SGDLS; CDR2 reads YYNGEE. The CDR3 is made up of 15 amino acids. J gave up 0 bases and V 5 bases, and 3 bases lay outside the gene matches. CDR3 DNA sequence: TGTGCCAGCAGTCTTAGCGGGAGCTCCTACAATGAGCAGTTCTTC. Protein: CASSLSGSSYNEQFF.

The chain has TRBV19 and TRBJ2-1; D gene uncertain. From germline, CDR1 is LNHDA and CDR2 SQIVND (reference sequence). This CDR3 spans 15 amino acids. With 7 bases removed from V and 0 bases from J, the gap between germline ends came to 13 bases. The CDR3 sequence is CASTPALGSYNEQFF. DNA of the CDR3: TGTGCCAGTACTCCCGCCCTAGGCTCCTACAATGAGCAGTTCTTC.